Following are 24 T cell receptor beta chains from one sample sequenced in a study of T cell changes during pregnancy in multiple sclerosis (dated by TCRdb to the late 2010s). To prepare the library, the immunoSEQ multiplex PCR assay was applied. TCRdb retrieved this table from immuneACCESS and kept in-frame rearrangements only. Not all clones are present; in checked studies, unresolved V genes account for under half, and no reason is known for the remainder. This sample comprises fewer than 85,000 clones, around 94% of them detected only once. Jointly, the top ten make up about 2.2% of the sample. Specimen: peripheral blood, collected before pregnancy. All receptors come from a female donor with multiple sclerosis, enrolled in a pregnancy study.

The table lists this clone with a count of one. The chain has TRBV7-2 and TRBJ2-7, with D possibly TRBD1 on 6 matching bases. The CDR3 sequence is 17 residues long. V was shortened by 0 bases and J by 0 bases, with 15 bases between the two germline ends. The germline gives CDR1 SGHTA, CDR2 FQGNSA. CDR3 sequence: CASSLAGTGPVSYEQYF. DNA of the CDR3: TGTGCCAGCAGCTTAGCGGGAACAGGGCCGGTCTCCTACGAGCAGTACTTC.

In DNA form, the CDR3 reads TGTGCCAGCAGTCCAAAGGGGAACTATGGCTACACCTTC. It codes for CASSPKGNYGYTF. The chain joins TRBV27 to TRBJ1-2; D may be TRBD1 (5 bases). The CDR3 is 13 amino acids. Germline V CDR1 and CDR2: MNHEY, SMNVEV (reference sequence). With 5 bases removed from V and 2 bases from J, the gap between germline ends came to 9 bases.

The chain combines TRBV7-2 with TRBJ1-2; 7 nucleotides match TRBD1. Germline CDR1 is SGHTA and CDR2 is FQGNSA. The CDR3 loop spans 16 amino acids. V shed 4 bases, J shed 6 bases, and the junction held 14 bases outside the gene matches. CDR3 DNA: TGTGCCAGCAGCTCTAGACGACAGGGAAGTGTCGATGGCTACACCTTC. It translates to CASSSRRQGSVDGYTF.

This sequence joins TRBV19 and TRBJ2-3, with 10 bases that match TRBD2. Per the germline V gene, CDR1 is LNHDA and CDR2 is SQIVND (reference sequence). V trimming: 5 bases; J trimming: 2 bases; junction bases outside the gene matches: 7. CDR3 length: 16 amino acids. The CDR3 DNA reads as TGTGCCAGTAGTTCTGAAGCGGGAGGGATCACAGATACGCAGTATTTT. This translates into CASSSEAGGITDTQYF.

The gene calls are TRBV28 and TRBJ2-7, with TRBD2 matching 8 bases. Germline V CDR1 and CDR2: MDHEN, SYDVKM. Trimming took 5 bases from V and 4 from J; bases not matched to a gene: 16. The CDR3 sequence is 17 residues long. CDR3 sequence (DNA): TGTGCCAGCAGTGAACAATATCGTGGACTAGCAAGGTACGAGCAGTACTTC. Its protein product is CASSEQYRGLARYEQYF.

This clone occurred a few times. The genes are TRBV4-3 and TRBJ2-3; 12 positions agree with TRBD2. The V gene end was trimmed by 4 bases and the J gene end by 4 bases; junction bases not matched to a gene: 3. The CDR3 spans 15 residues. Germline V CDR1 and CDR2: LGHNA, YSLEER. CDR3 protein: CASSPRLAGADTQYF. CDR3 coding DNA: TGCGCCAGCAGCCCCAGACTAGCGGGAGCAGATACGCAGTATTTT.

The chain is built from TRBV19 and TRBJ1-1, with a tentative D call TRBD1 (6 bases). Per germline, CDR1 LNHDA and CDR2 SQIVND (reference sequence). V was shortened by 2 bases and J by 3 bases, with 19 bases between the two germline ends. The CDR3 runs 17 residues. CDR3 residues: CASSIWAGGLGDTEAFF. The CDR3 DNA reads as TGTGCCAGTAGTATATGGGCCGGGGGGCTCGGGGACACTGAAGCTTTCTTT.

V gene TRBV14 combines with J gene TRBJ2-3; D gene uncertain. Germline-derived CDR1 and CDR2 are SGHDN and FVKESK. The CDR3 contains 13 residues. V gave up 0 bases and J gave up 5 bases, with 6 bases separating them. In DNA, the CDR3 is TGTGCCAGCAGCCAAGAAATTAGAGATACGCAGTATTTT. Translating it yields CASSQEIRDTQYF. The full variable domain, rest sourced from reference TRBV14 and TRBJ2-3, is EAGVTQFPSHSVIEKGQTVTLRCDPISGHDNLYWYRRVMGKEIKFLLHFVKESKQDESGMPNNRFLAERTGGTYSTLKVQPAELEDSGVYFCASSQEIRDTQYFGPGTRLTVL.

The chain has TRBV15 and TRBJ2-7; 9 nucleotides align to TRBD2. This CDR3 has 15 amino acids. V lost 1 base to trimming and J lost 3 bases; unmatched junction nucleotides: 4. Germline assignment: CDR1 LNHNV and CDR2 YYDKDF (reference sequence). This CDR3 is CATSRVGSGSYEQYF. The CDR3, as DNA: TGTGCCACCAGCAGAGTAGGTAGCGGGAGCTACGAGCAGTACTTC. Filled out from reference TRBV15 and TRBJ2-7, the complete variable domain reads DAMVIQNPRYQVTQFGKPVTLSCSQTLNHNVMYWYQQKSSQAPKLLFHYYDKDFNNEADTPDNFQSRRPNTSFCFLDIRSPGLGDTAMYLCATSRVGSGSYEQYFGPGTRLTVT.

V and J are TRBV7-9 and TRBJ1-2; TRBD1 matches 10 bases. CDR1 and CDR2 from the germline V gene are SEHNR and FQNEAQ (reference sequence). This CDR3 is 17 amino acids long. V gave up 3 bases and J gave up 6 bases; unmatched junction bases: 13. The CDR3 bases are TGTGCCAGCAGCTTGGGACCCCGAAGACAGGGGGCGGATGGCTACACCTTC. Translating gives CASSLGPRRQGADGYTF.

This clone was detected only once. V usage is TRBV28 and J usage is TRBJ2-7, with TRBD1 matching 7 bases. The J segment lost 2 bases and the V segment lost 4 bases, leaving 14 bases of the junction unmatched. This CDR3 is built from 17 residues. Per germline, CDR1 MDHEN and CDR2 SYDVKM. CDR3 protein: CASSSIGPTGLPYEQYF. Written as DNA, the CDR3 is TGTGCCAGCAGTTCGATCGGTCCGACAGGGCTCCCCTACGAGCAGTACTTC.

This clone was seen only once. V and J are TRBV7-8 and TRBJ2-1; no definite D call. V lost 1 base and J 7 bases, leaving 11 bases between the germline ends. In germline, CDR1 is SGHVS, CDR2 FQNEAQ. This CDR3 contains 14 residues. This chain's CDR3 is CASSLVTIGNEQFF. The CDR3 DNA reads as TGTGCCAGCAGCTTAGTAACTATCGGGAATGAGCAGTTCTTC.

The genes are TRBV29-1 and TRBJ2-1, with TRBD2 identical over 7 bases. V shed 4 bases, J shed 12 bases, and the junction held 6 bases outside the gene matches. The length of the CDR3 is 11 residues. Germline assignment: CDR1 SQVTM and CDR2 ANQGSEA. The CDR3 nucleotides read TGCAGCGTTGGTGGCGGCGGGGGGCAGTTCTTC. This sequence encodes CSVGGGGGQFF.

The V and J genes are TRBV2 and TRBJ2-2; D might be TRBD2 (5 bases). The germline V gene has CDR1 SNHLY and CDR2 FYNNEI. This CDR3 region has 14 residues. The V gene lost 6 bases and the J gene lost 5 bases, with 13 bases spanning the gap. This CDR3 is CASSSIRGTGELFF. CDR3 DNA: TGTGCCAGCAGCTCCATTCGAGGGACCGGGGAGCTGTTTTTT.

This sequence joins TRBV28 and TRBJ2-3, with TRBD2 as a possible D gene (6 bases). Trimming took 2 bases from V and 0 from J, leaving 6 bases between them. Per the germline V gene, CDR1 is MDHEN and CDR2 is SYDVKM. The CDR3 loop spans 14 amino acids. CDR3 protein: CASSLRGSTDTQYF. Written as DNA, the CDR3 is TGTGCCAGCAGTTTACGGGGGAGCACAGATACGCAGTATTTT.

This chain links TRBV18 with TRBJ2-7; the match to TRBD2 covers 8 bases. V dropped 3 bases and J dropped 0; count of bases not matched to a gene: 7. The CDR3 contains 16 residues. Per the germline V gene, CDR1 is KGHSH and CDR2 is LQKENI. The CDR3 sequence: CASSPELAELSYEQYF. CDR3 bases: TGTGCCAGCTCACCCGAACTAGCGGAGCTCTCCTACGAGCAGTACTTC.

The gene calls are TRBV19 and TRBJ2-7; D is unresolved. The CDR3 has 15 amino acids. Per the germline V gene, CDR1 is LNHDA and CDR2 is SQIVND (reference sequence). Trimming pared 5 bases from V and 0 bases from J, leaving 14 bases between. The CDR3 is CASSLNSLSSYEQYF. The CDR3 bases are TGTGCCAGTAGTCTCAACAGCCTCAGCTCCTACGAGCAGTACTTC. Using reference TRBV19 and TRBJ2-7 for the parts outside the CDR3, the full variable domain is DGGITQSPKYLFRKEGQNVTLSCEQNLNHDAMYWYRQDPGQGLRLIYYSQIVNDFQKGDIAEGYSVSREKKESFPLTVTSAQKNPTAFYLCASSLNSLSSYEQYFGPGTRLTVT.

This clone appeared once. The V gene is TRBV18, the J gene TRBJ1-1, with 9 bases identical to TRBD1. Trimming took 6 bases from V and 2 from J; bases not matched to a gene: 4. Germline V gene lookup returns CDR1 KGHSH and CDR2 LQKENI. The CDR3 spans 14 residues. This chain's CDR3 is CASSETGGNTEAFF. The CDR3, as DNA: TGTGCCAGCTCTGAGACAGGGGGAAACACTGAAGCTTTCTTT. Combining the CDR3 with reference TRBV18 and TRBJ1-1 gives the whole variable domain NAGVMQNPRHLVRRRGQEARLRCSPMKGHSHVYWYRQLPEEGLKFMVYLQKENIIDESGMPKERFSAEFPKEGPSILRIQQVVRGDSAAYFCASSETGGNTEAFFGQGTRLTVV.

The chain combines TRBV18 with TRBJ2-2, with 9 bases matching TRBD2. Germline CDR1 reads KGHSH; CDR2 reads LQKENI. V trimming: 3 bases; J trimming: 3 bases; junction bases outside the gene matches: 5. This CDR3 has 16 residues. CDR3 in DNA: TGTGCCAGCTCACCTTTAGCGGGAGCCGACACCGGGGAGCTGTTTTTT. Its translation: CASSPLAGADTGELFF.

This clone was observed a single time. The rearrangement links TRBV28 to TRBJ2-2, with D perhaps matching TRBD1 (5 bases). Trimming shortened V by 8 bases and J by 4 bases, and 11 bases separated the two germline ends. This CDR3 comprises 13 residues. Looked up from germline, CDR1 is MDHEN and CDR2 is SYDVKM. The CDR3 region is CASASDSTGELFF. The CDR3 DNA follows: TGTGCCAGCGCGTCTGACAGCACCGGGGAGCTGTTTTTT.

This rearrangement joins TRBV4-3 to TRBJ2-2, with a weak D call TRBD1 (6 bases). Per the germline V gene, CDR1 is LGHNA and CDR2 is YSLEER. V dropped 0 bases and J dropped 8 bases, with 16 bases sitting between them. This CDR3 contains 16 residues. The CDR3 protein is CASSQDRDRLVGELFF. CDR3 DNA: TGCGCCAGCAGCCAAGATCGAGACAGGCTTGTAGGGGAGCTGTTTTTT.

This chain joins TRBV4-3 and TRBJ1-2; D is uncertain. The germline V gene encodes CDR1 LGHNA and CDR2 YSLEER. The CDR3 has 13 residues. Trimming left V 3 bases short and J 4 bases short, with 9 bases between. The CDR3 is CASSQGGGYGYTF. The CDR3 DNA follows: TGCGCCAGCAGCCAGGGAGGAGGCTATGGCTACACCTTC.

J is TRBJ2-1 and V is TRBV7-3, with TRBD1 as a possible D gene (6 bases). CDR1 SGHTA and CDR2 FQGTGA come from the germline V gene. V lost 2 bases and J lost 9, with 14 bases in between. This CDR3 spans 14 amino acids. CDR3 nucleotide sequence: TGTGCCAGCAGCTTATTTAACAGGGTCGGTGAGCAGTTCTTC. Translating gives CASSLFNRVGEQFF.

The J gene is TRBJ1-2, the V gene TRBV2, with D perhaps TRBD1 (5 bases). Germline V CDR1 and CDR2: SNHLY, FYNNEI. The CDR3 extends over 15 amino acids. V was clipped by 7 bases and J by 4 bases, with 19 bases between them. The DNA for the CDR3 is TGTGCCAGCACCACTCTGCCTGCAGGGCTCTATGGCTACACCTTC. As protein: CASTTLPAGLYGYTF.